The rows below give T cell receptor beta chains drawn from one sample of a study of regulatory T cells. Using immunoSEQ multiplex PCR, the repertoire was profiled, and TCRdb retains in-frame clones only, with some absent. The data hold some 30,000 clones, with approximately 93% observed a single time. Input material: conventional CD4+ T cells sorted from blood. The receptors here all came from a child between 2 and 9 years old with CD3G deficiency. Each CDR3 is given with its conserved first and last residue. Fields, in order: CDR3 length, clone size, D gene, J gene, V gene, CDR3 protein, CDR3 DNA. The D gene is left open where the match is weak. Clone size is shown for a subset of rows, as once, few, many or a class of expanded clone.

len: 13
abundance: NA
d_gene: NA
j_gene: TRBJ1-4
v_gene: TRBV28
CDR3aa: CASSLRGAGKLFF
CDR3nt: TGTGCCAGCAGTTTGAGAGGGGCCGGAAAACTGTTTTTT

len: 14
abundance: NA
d_gene: NA
j_gene: TRBJ1-1
v_gene: TRBV6-1
CDR3aa: CASSGATNRREAFF
CDR3nt: TGTGCCAGCAGTGGCGCCACTAATAGGCGTGAAGCTTTCTTT

len: 14
abundance: NA
d_gene: TRBD1
j_gene: TRBJ1-1
v_gene: TRBV11-3
CDR3aa: CASSFGDRGSKAFF
CDR3nt: TGTGCCAGCAGCTTCGGAGACAGGGGCAGCAAAGCTTTCTTT

len: 12
abundance: NA
d_gene: NA
j_gene: TRBJ2-1
v_gene: TRBV18
CDR3aa: CASSPGGHEQFF
CDR3nt: TGTGCCAGCTCACCAGGGGGGCATGAGCAGTTCTTC

len: 14
abundance: NA
d_gene: TRBD2
j_gene: TRBJ2-1
v_gene: TRBV18
CDR3aa: CASSLTSAYNEQFF
CDR3nt: TGTGCCAGCTCACTGACTAGCGCCTACAATGAGCAGTTCTTC

len: 14
abundance: NA
d_gene: NA
j_gene: TRBJ2-7
v_gene: TRBV11-2
CDR3aa: CASSPARGLYEQYF
CDR3nt: TGTGCCAGCAGTCCCGCCAGGGGACTGTACGAGCAGTACTTC

len: 15
abundance: NA
d_gene: TRBD2
j_gene: TRBJ2-4
v_gene: TRBV28
CDR3aa: CASSFGGRGKNIQYF
CDR3nt: TGTGCCAGCAGTTTTGGCGGGAGGGGGAAAAACATTCAGTACTTC

len: 15
abundance: NA
d_gene: NA
j_gene: TRBJ2-7
v_gene: TRBV7-8
CDR3aa: CASSRTLGPEYEQYF
CDR3nt: TGTGCCAGCAGCCGAACGCTCGGACCTGAGTACGAGCAGTACTTC

len: 15
abundance: few
d_gene: NA
j_gene: TRBJ2-7
v_gene: TRBV6-1
CDR3aa: CASSEQNGGIYEQYF
CDR3nt: TGTGCCAGCAGTGAACAAAATGGGGGTATCTACGAGCAGTACTTC

len: 14
abundance: NA
d_gene: NA
j_gene: TRBJ1-2
v_gene: TRBV28
CDR3aa: CASSENGRIYGYTF
CDR3nt: TGTGCCAGCAGTGAGAACGGCAGGATCTATGGCTACACCTTC

len: 12
abundance: few
d_gene: NA
j_gene: TRBJ2-7
v_gene: TRBV28
CDR3aa: CASSHETYEQYF
CDR3nt: TGTGCCAGCAGCCACGAGACTTACGAGCAGTACTTC

len: 16
abundance: NA
d_gene: TRBD1
j_gene: TRBJ2-6
v_gene: TRBV19
CDR3aa: CASSRQGYSGANVLTF
CDR3nt: TGTGCCAGTAGTAGACAGGGATACTCTGGGGCCAACGTCCTGACTTTC

len: 15
abundance: NA
d_gene: TRBD2
j_gene: TRBJ2-7
v_gene: TRBV28
CDR3aa: CASSPRTRASYEQYF
CDR3nt: TGTGCCAGCAGCCCCCGGACTAGAGCCTCCTACGAGCAGTACTTC

len: 12
abundance: NA
d_gene: NA
j_gene: TRBJ2-1
v_gene: TRBV6-1
CDR3aa: CASSEPPGEQFF
CDR3nt: TGTGCCAGCAGTGAACCACCTGGGGAGCAGTTCTTC

len: 13
abundance: NA
d_gene: NA
j_gene: TRBJ2-3
v_gene: TRBV5-1
CDR3aa: CASSPSSTDTQYF
CDR3nt: TGCGCCAGCAGCCCGTCCTCCACAGATACGCAGTATTTT

len: 15
abundance: NA
d_gene: NA
j_gene: TRBJ2-7
v_gene: TRBV6-1
CDR3aa: CASSEGGGSFYEQYF
CDR3nt: TGTGCCAGCAGTGAAGGGGGAGGTAGTTTCTACGAGCAGTACTTC

len: 17
abundance: NA
d_gene: TRBD1
j_gene: TRBJ2-1
v_gene: TRBV18
CDR3aa: CASSPPNRGSGYNEQFF
CDR3nt: TGTGCCAGCTCACCACCCAACAGGGGCTCTGGTTACAATGAGCAGTTCTTC

len: 11
abundance: NA
d_gene: NA
j_gene: TRBJ1-6
v_gene: TRBV28
CDR3aa: CASSSRGKVHF
CDR3nt: TGTGCCAGCAGCTCTAGGGGGAAGGTCCACTTT

len: 13
abundance: NA
d_gene: NA
j_gene: TRBJ2-7
v_gene: TRBV5-1
CDR3aa: CASSPEGPYEQYF
CDR3nt: TGCGCCAGCAGCCCGGAGGGCCCCTACGAGCAGTACTTC

len: 15
abundance: NA
d_gene: NA
j_gene: TRBJ1-5
v_gene: TRBV28
CDR3aa: CASSPIGRLNQPQHF
CDR3nt: TGTGCCAGCAGTCCGATAGGACGGCTAAATCAGCCCCAGCATTTT

len: 15
abundance: once
d_gene: TRBD1
j_gene: TRBJ1-1
v_gene: TRBV7-9
CDR3aa: CASSLDGQGNTEAFF
CDR3nt: TGTGCCAGCAGCTTAGACGGACAGGGGAACACTGAAGCTTTCTTT

len: 15
abundance: NA
d_gene: NA
j_gene: TRBJ2-4
v_gene: TRBV5-6
CDR3aa: CASKDRPGAKNIQYF
CDR3nt: TGTGCCAGTAAAGACAGACCCGGAGCCAAAAACATTCAGTACTTC

len: 16
abundance: NA
d_gene: TRBD2
j_gene: TRBJ2-1
v_gene: TRBV6-6
CDR3aa: CASSYSGTSGFNEQFF
CDR3nt: TGTGCCAGCAGTTACTCCGGGACTAGCGGCTTCAATGAGCAGTTCTTC

len: 15
abundance: NA
d_gene: NA
j_gene: TRBJ2-2
v_gene: TRBV28
CDR3aa: CASSNAGLYTGELFF
CDR3nt: TGTGCCAGCAGCAATGCGGGACTCTACACCGGGGAGCTGTTTTTT

len: 14
abundance: NA
d_gene: TRBD2
j_gene: TRBJ2-1
v_gene: TRBV5-1
CDR3aa: CASSLGAGDLEQFF
CDR3nt: TGCGCCAGCAGCTTAGGGGCGGGAGACCTTGAGCAGTTCTTC

len: 15
abundance: once
d_gene: TRBD1
j_gene: TRBJ2-7
v_gene: TRBV5-1
CDR3aa: CASSSGTGGIYEQYF
CDR3nt: TGCGCCAGCAGCTCCGGGACAGGGGGCATCTACGAGCAGTACTTC

len: 13
abundance: NA
d_gene: NA
j_gene: TRBJ1-1
v_gene: TRBV28
CDR3aa: CASRPPRNTEAFF
CDR3nt: TGTGCCAGCAGGCCGCCTAGGAACACTGAAGCTTTCTTT

len: 14
abundance: NA
d_gene: NA
j_gene: TRBJ2-7
v_gene: TRBV28
CDR3aa: CASSLAGPQHEQYF
CDR3nt: TGTGCCAGCAGTTTGGCGGGGCCCCAGCACGAGCAGTACTTC

len: 13
abundance: NA
d_gene: TRBD1
j_gene: TRBJ2-5
v_gene: TRBV7-9
CDR3aa: CASSRTGEKTQYF
CDR3nt: TGTGCCAGCAGCCGGACAGGGGAAAAGACCCAGTACTTC

len: 15
abundance: NA
d_gene: TRBD2
j_gene: TRBJ2-1
v_gene: TRBV27
CDR3aa: CASSTRLAGHNEQFF
CDR3nt: TGTGCCAGCAGTACCCGACTAGCGGGGCACAATGAGCAGTTCTTC

len: 13
abundance: NA
d_gene: NA
j_gene: TRBJ1-1
v_gene: TRBV18
CDR3aa: CASSSRLDTEAFF
CDR3nt: TGTGCCAGCTCATCGCGACTGGACACTGAAGCTTTCTTT

len: 14
abundance: NA
d_gene: NA
j_gene: TRBJ1-2
v_gene: TRBV5-1
CDR3aa: CASSLGRQGDGYTF
CDR3nt: TGCGCCAGCAGCTTGGGTCGTCAGGGAGATGGCTACACCTTC

len: 13
abundance: NA
d_gene: NA
j_gene: TRBJ2-7
v_gene: TRBV6-1
CDR3aa: CASTGGSTYEQYF
CDR3nt: TGTGCCAGCACCGGAGGCAGCACCTACGAGCAGTACTTC

len: 13
abundance: NA
d_gene: TRBD2
j_gene: TRBJ2-1
v_gene: TRBV10-3
CDR3aa: CAISTSGRNEQFF
CDR3nt: TGTGCCATCTCGACTAGCGGGAGGAATGAGCAGTTCTTC

len: 14
abundance: once
d_gene: NA
j_gene: TRBJ2-7
v_gene: TRBV28
CDR3aa: CASSLGQGGAEQYF
CDR3nt: TGTGCCAGCAGTTTGGGTCAGGGAGGTGCCGAGCAGTACTTC

len: 15
abundance: NA
d_gene: NA
j_gene: TRBJ1-2
v_gene: TRBV28
CDR3aa: CASSLTGSSLRGYTF
CDR3nt: TGTGCCAGCAGTTTAACAGGGTCTTCCTTAAGAGGCTACACCTTC

len: 15
abundance: NA
d_gene: TRBD1
j_gene: TRBJ1-1
v_gene: TRBV28
CDR3aa: CASSLTAGGASEAFF
CDR3nt: TGTGCCAGCAGTTTAACGGCAGGGGGTGCGAGTGAAGCTTTCTTT

len: 17
abundance: NA
d_gene: TRBD2
j_gene: TRBJ2-5
v_gene: TRBV5-1
CDR3aa: CASSWGPELASKETQYF
CDR3nt: TGCGCCAGCAGCTGGGGACCCGAACTAGCGTCAAAGGAGACCCAGTACTTC

len: 18
abundance: NA
d_gene: NA
j_gene: TRBJ1-2
v_gene: TRBV21-1
CDR3aa: CASSKDVTGQLLHYGYTF
CDR3nt: TGTGCCAGCAGCAAAGACGTGACAGGACAGCTCTTACACTATGGCTACACCTTC

len: 16
abundance: NA
d_gene: NA
j_gene: TRBJ1-4
v_gene: TRBV28
CDR3aa: CASSFAGRTTNEKLFF
CDR3nt: TGTGCCAGCAGTTTTGCCGGGCGAACAACTAATGAAAAACTGTTTTTT

len: 15
abundance: NA
d_gene: NA
j_gene: TRBJ1-1
v_gene: TRBV28
CDR3aa: CASSSAGDTNTEAFF
CDR3nt: TGTGCCAGCAGCTCAGCGGGGGACACGAACACTGAAGCTTTCTTT

len: 15
abundance: once
d_gene: NA
j_gene: TRBJ2-3
v_gene: TRBV28
CDR3aa: CASSLTVAVRDTQYF
CDR3nt: TGTGCCAGCAGTTTAACGGTAGCAGTAAGAGATACGCAGTATTTT

len: 13
abundance: NA
d_gene: NA
j_gene: TRBJ2-7
v_gene: TRBV7-9
CDR3aa: CASSPSAGYEQYF
CDR3nt: TGTGCCAGCAGCCCCTCGGCAGGCTACGAGCAGTACTTC

len: 15
abundance: NA
d_gene: NA
j_gene: TRBJ2-1
v_gene: TRBV7-3
CDR3aa: CASSFPGTLDNEQFF
CDR3nt: TGTGCCAGCAGCTTCCCCGGGACTTTAGACAATGAGCAGTTCTTC

len: 18
abundance: NA
d_gene: TRBD2
j_gene: TRBJ2-7
v_gene: TRBV6-1
CDR3aa: CASSEKGQTSGSSYEQYF
CDR3nt: TGTGCCAGCAGTGAAAAGGGTCAAACTAGCGGAAGCTCCTACGAGCAGTACTTC

len: 17
abundance: once
d_gene: TRBD2
j_gene: TRBJ2-7
v_gene: TRBV28
CDR3aa: CASSSPPGTSGSYEQYF
CDR3nt: TGTGCCAGCAGTTCTCCCCCTGGGACTAGCGGTAGCTACGAGCAGTACTTC